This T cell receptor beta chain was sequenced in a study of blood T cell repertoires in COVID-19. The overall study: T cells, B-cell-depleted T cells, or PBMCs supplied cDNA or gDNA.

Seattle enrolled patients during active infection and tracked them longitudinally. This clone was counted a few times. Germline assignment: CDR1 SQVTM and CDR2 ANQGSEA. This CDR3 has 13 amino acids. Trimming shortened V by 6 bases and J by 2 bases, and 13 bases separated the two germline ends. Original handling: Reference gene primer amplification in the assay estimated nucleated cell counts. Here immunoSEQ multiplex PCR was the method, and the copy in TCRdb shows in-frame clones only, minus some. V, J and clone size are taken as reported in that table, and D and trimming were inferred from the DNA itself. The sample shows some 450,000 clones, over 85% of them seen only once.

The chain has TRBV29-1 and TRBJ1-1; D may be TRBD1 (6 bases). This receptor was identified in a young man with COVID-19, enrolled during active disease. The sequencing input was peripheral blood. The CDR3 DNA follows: TGCAGCGTCAGATCCAGGGGTAACACTGAAGCTTTCTTT. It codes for CSVRSRGNTEAFF.